This TCR beta chain was captured by sequencing in a study of T cells after yellow fever vaccination. There are a few counts of this clonotype. Its matching antigen is unknown. Study outcomes and limitations: Re-detected after boosting: most primary clones, almost 98% of CD4 and 80% to 90% of CD8. CD4 and CD8 compartments shared a small share of clonotypes, likely from convergent recombination.

TCRdb reprocessed the 5' RACE reads with MiXCR, giving one entry per CDR3 protein. The profile covers approximately 93,000 distinct CDR3 sequences, with about 5.8% appearing a single time and approximately 39% taken by the ten largest. The CDR3 totals 16 residues. V lost 4 bases, J lost 6 bases, and 11 bases stayed unmatched. The V gene's germline CDR1 is SGHTA and CDR2 FQGNSA. This chain connects TRBV7-2 to TRBJ2-2, with TRBD1 matching over 7 bases. The sequencing used CD8+ T cells sorted from PBMCs, collected 10 days after the yellow fever booster vaccination. The receptor comes from a man younger than 35 who received the YFV17D yellow fever vaccine. The CDR3 DNA reads as TGTGCCAGCAGCTCATTCACAGACAGGGAGTCCGGGGAGCTGTTTTTT. Protein sequence: CASSSFTDRESGELFF.